This T cell receptor beta chain was captured by sequencing in a study of blood T cells in healthy people across ages. Collection of 9 to 10 milliliters of peripheral blood was performed for each donor. Germline CDR1 DFQATT, CDR2 SNEGSKA (reference sequence). After removal of 5 bases from V and 0 bases from J, the junction contained 7 bases not matched to a gene. This CDR3 spans 14 amino acids. A second PCR of roughly 7 to 11 cycles used a sample-barcoded 5' primer and a J-beta primer mix. The authors tagged each cDNA molecule using a template-switch adaptor with 12 random nucleotides. Every sample returned 2.5 million or more CDR3-containing paired-end reads. TCRdb reprocessed the 5' RACE reads via MiXCR and lists one record per CDR3 protein. The repertoire holds 910,000 or so distinct CDR3 sequences, roughly 50% seen once, with 20% to 25% in the top ten.

Source material: blood. This sequence joins TRBV20-1 and TRBJ2-7; 7 bases fit TRBD1. This TCR derives from a woman in her sixties or seventies in good health. The CDR3 loop is CSAASSGGSYEQYF. Here the CDR3 DNA reads TGCAGTGCTGCCTCATCAGGGGGCTCCTACGAGCAGTACTTC.